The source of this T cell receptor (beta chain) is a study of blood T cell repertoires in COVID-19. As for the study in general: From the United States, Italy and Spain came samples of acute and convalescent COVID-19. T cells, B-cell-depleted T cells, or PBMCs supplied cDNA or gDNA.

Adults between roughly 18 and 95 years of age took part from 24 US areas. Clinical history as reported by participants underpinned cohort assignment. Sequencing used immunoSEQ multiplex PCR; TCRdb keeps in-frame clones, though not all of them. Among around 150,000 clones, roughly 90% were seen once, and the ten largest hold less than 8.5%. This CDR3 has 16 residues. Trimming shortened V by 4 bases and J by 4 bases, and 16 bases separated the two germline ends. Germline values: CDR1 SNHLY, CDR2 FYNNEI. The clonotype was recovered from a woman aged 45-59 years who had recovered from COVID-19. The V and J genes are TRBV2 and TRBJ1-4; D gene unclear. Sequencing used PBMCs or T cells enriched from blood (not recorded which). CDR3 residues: CASSAVSVLGNEKLFF. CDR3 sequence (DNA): TGTGCCAGCAGTGCGGTTTCGGTTCTTGGTAATGAAAAACTGTTTTTT.